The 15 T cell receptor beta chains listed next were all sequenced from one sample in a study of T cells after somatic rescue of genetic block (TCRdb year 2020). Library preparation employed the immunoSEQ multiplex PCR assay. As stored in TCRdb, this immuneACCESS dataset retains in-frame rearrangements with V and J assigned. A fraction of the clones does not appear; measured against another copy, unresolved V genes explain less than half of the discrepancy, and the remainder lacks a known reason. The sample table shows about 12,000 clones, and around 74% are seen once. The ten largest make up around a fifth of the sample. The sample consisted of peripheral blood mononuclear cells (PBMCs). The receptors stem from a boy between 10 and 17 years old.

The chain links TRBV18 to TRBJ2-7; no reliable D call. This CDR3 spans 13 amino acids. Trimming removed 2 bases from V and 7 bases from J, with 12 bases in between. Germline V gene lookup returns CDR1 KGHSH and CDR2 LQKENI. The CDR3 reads CASSPASRLEQYF. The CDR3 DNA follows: TGTGCCAGCTCACCAGCAAGCCGCTTGGAGCAGTACTTC.

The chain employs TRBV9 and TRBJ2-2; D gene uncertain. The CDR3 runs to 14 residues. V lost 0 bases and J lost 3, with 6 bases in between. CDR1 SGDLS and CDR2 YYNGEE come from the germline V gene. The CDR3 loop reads CASSVEQHTGELFF. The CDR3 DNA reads TGTGCCAGCAGCGTAGAACAGCACACCGGGGAGCTGTTTTTT.

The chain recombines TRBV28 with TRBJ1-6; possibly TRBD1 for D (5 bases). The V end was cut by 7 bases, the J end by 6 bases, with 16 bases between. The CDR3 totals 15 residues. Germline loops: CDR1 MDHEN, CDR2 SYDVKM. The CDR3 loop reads CASTPQGLSNSPLHF. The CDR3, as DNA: TGTGCCAGCACCCCCCAGGGTCTCTCTAATTCACCCCTCCACTTT.

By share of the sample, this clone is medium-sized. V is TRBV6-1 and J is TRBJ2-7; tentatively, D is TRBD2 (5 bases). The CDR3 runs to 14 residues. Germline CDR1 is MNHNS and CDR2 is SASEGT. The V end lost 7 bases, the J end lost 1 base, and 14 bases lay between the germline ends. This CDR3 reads CASNPRDYSYEQYF. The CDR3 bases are TGTGCCAGCAACCCTCGGGATTATTCCTACGAGCAGTACTTC.

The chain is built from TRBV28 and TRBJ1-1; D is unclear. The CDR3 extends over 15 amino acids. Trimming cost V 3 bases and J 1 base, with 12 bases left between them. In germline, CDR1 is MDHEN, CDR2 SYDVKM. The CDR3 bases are TGTGCCAGCAGTTTGGATGCACTCAAGAACACTGAAGCTTTCTTT. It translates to CASSLDALKNTEAFF.

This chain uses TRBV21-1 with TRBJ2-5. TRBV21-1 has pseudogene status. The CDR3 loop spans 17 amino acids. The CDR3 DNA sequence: TGTGCCAGCAGCAAGTTAAAGCTACAACCCTTCCAAGAGACCCAGTACTTC. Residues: CASSKLKLQPFQETQYF.

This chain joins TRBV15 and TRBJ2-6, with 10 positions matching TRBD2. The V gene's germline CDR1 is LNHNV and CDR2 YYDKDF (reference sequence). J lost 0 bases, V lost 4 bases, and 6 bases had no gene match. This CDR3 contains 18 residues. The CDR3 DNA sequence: TGTGCCACCAGCACCCAGCGGGGGGGCCTCTCTGGGGCCAACGTCCTGACTTTC. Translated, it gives CATSTQRGGLSGANVLTF.

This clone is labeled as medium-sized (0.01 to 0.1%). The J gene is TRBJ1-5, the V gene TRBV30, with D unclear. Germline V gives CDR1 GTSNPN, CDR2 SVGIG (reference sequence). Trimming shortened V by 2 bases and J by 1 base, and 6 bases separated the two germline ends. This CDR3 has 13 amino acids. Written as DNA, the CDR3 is TGTGCCTGGAGTTTACAGAGCAATCAGCCCCAGCATTTT. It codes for CAWSLQSNQPQHF.

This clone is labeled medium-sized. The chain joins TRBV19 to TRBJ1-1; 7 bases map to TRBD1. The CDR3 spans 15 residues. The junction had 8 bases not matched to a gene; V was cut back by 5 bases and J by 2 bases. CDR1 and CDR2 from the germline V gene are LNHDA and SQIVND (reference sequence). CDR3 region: CASSPIRDSNTEAFF. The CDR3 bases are TGTGCCAGTAGTCCTATTCGGGACAGCAACACTGAAGCTTTCTTT.

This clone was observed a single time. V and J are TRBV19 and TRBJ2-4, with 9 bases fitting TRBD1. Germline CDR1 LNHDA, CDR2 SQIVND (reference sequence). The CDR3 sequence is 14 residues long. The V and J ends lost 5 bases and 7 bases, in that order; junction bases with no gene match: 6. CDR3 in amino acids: CASSPGQGLNIQYF. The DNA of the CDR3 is TGTGCCAGTAGTCCAGGACAGGGGCTGAACATTCAGTACTTC.

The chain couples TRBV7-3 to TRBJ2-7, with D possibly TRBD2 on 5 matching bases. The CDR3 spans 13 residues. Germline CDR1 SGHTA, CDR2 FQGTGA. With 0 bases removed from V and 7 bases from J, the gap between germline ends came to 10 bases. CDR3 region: CASSLTRETEQYF. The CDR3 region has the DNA TGTGCCAGCAGCTTAACGAGGGAGACTGAGCAGTACTTC.

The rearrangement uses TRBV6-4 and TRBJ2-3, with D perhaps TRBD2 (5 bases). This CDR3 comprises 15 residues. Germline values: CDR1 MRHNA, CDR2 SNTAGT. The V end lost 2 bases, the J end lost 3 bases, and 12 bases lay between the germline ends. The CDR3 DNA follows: TGTGCCAGCAGTGACAACGGGATACCTACAGATACGCAGTATTTT. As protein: CASSDNGIPTDTQYF.

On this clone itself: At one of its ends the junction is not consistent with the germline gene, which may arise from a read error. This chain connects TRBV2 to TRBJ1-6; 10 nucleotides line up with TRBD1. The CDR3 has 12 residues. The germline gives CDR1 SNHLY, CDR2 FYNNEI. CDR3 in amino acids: CASSEPRTGGNF. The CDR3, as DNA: TGTGCCAGCAGTGAACCCCGGACAGGGGGTAACTTT. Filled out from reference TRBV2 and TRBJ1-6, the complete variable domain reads EPEVTQTPSHQVTQMGQEVILRCVPISNHLYFYWYRQILGQKVEFLVSFYNNEISEKSEIFDDQFSVERPDGSNFTLKIRSTKLEDSAMYFCASSEPRTGGNFGNGTRLTVT.

CDR3 sequence (DNA): TGTGCCAGCAGCAGTTACTACGAGCAGTACTTC. Translation: CASSSYYEQYF. V usage is TRBV28 and J usage is TRBJ2-7; D is unclear. The CDR3 is 11 amino acids. Germline assignment: CDR1 MDHEN and CDR2 SYDVKM. V gave up 6 bases and J gave up 3 bases, with 6 bases separating them.

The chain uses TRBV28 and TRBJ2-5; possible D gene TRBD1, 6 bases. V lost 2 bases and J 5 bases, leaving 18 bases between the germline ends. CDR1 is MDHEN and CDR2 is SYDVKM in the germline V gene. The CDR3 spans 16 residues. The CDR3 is CASSLRGMGRAETQYF. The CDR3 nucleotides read TGTGCCAGCAGTTTAAGGGGGATGGGAAGGGCCGAGACCCAGTACTTC.